The T cell receptor beta chain described here comes from a study of cytomegalovirus exposure and HLA in healthy donors. Study-wide points: Immune exposure information comprised only CMV serostatus. Differences between HLA loci emerged in a later analysis of TCR association rates, with DRB1 most and HLA-C fewest.

Germline trimming cut 2 bases from V and 7 bases from J; bases unmatched to any gene: 11. The CDR3 is made up of 15 amino acids. Germline V gene sequence: CDR1 SGHRS, CDR2 YFSETQ. The PCR contained 60 Vbeta and 13 Jbeta primers. Original analysis: Later analysis identified tens of millions of unique TCR beta chains, about 10 million shared. This table comes from immunoSEQ multiplex PCR, and its TCRdb copy is limited to in-frame clones, with some not included. V and J calls and clone size are those listed in that table; D and trimming were worked out from the DNA. The table records 100,000 to 150,000 clones, 75% to 90% of them present only once. Likely unrecorded immune exposures existed in these nominally healthy donors. Remarks on this clone: Its antigen is not known.

V is TRBV5-1 and J is TRBJ2-5; 7 positions agree with TRBD2. This TCR was sampled from a woman aged 40 to 50 in good health and CMV-seronegative. Source material: PBMCs. CDR3 nucleotides: TGCGCCAGCAGCTTCGGACTAGAGTACTCGGGGACCCAGTACTTC. It is translated as CASSFGLEYSGTQYF.